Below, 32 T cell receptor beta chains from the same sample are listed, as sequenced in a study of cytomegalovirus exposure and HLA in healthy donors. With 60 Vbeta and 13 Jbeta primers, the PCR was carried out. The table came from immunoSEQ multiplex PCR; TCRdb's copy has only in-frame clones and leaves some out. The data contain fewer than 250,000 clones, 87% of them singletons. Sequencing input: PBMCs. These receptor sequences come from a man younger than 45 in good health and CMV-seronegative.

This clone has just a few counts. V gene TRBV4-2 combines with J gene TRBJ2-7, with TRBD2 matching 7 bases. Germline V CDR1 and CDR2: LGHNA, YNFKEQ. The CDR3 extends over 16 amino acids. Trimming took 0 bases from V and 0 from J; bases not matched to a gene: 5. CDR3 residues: CASSQEARTSSYEQYF. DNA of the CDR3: TGTGCCAGCAGCCAAGAAGCAAGGACTAGCTCCTACGAGCAGTACTTC.

CDR3 in amino acids: CATSRAGNSNQPQHF. The CDR3 region has the DNA TGTGCCACCAGCAGAGCGGGAAATAGCAATCAGCCCCAGCATTTT. The chain carries TRBV15 and TRBJ1-5; D gene ambiguous. The germline gives CDR1 LNHNV, CDR2 YYDKDF (reference sequence). Trimming pared 1 base from V and 0 bases from J, leaving 7 bases between. The CDR3 spans 15 residues.

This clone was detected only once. CDR3 coding DNA: TGTGCCAGCAGTGATTTGCCCGGTCGGGGTTCTGAGCAGTTCTTC. The encoded protein is CASSDLPGRGSEQFF. V and J are TRBV25-1 and TRBJ2-1; possible D gene TRBD2, 5 bases. The CDR3 is 15 amino acids. V lost 3 bases, J lost 9 bases, and 18 bases lay in between. The germline CDR1 and CDR2 sequences are MGHDK and SYGVNS. The entire variable domain, with the rest obtained from reference TRBV25-1 and TRBJ2-1, is as follows: EADIYQTPRYLVIGTGKKITLECSQTMGHDKMYWYQQDPGMELHLIHYSYGVNSTEKGDLSSESTVSRIRTEHFPLTLESARPSHTSQYLCASSDLPGRGSEQFFGPGTRLTVL.

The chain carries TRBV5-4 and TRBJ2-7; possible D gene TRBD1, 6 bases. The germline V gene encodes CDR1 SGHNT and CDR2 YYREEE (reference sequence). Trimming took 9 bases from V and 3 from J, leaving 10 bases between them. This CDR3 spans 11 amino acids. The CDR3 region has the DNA TGTGCCATGGACAGCAACTACGAGCAGTACTTC. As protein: CAMDSNYEQYF.

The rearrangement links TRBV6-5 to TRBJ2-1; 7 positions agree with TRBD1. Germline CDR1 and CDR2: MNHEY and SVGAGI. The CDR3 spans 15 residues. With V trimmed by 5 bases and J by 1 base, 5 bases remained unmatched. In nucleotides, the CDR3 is TGTGCCAGCAGTCCCGACAGGGATTCCTACAATGAGCAGTTCTTC. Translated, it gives CASSPDRDSYNEQFF.

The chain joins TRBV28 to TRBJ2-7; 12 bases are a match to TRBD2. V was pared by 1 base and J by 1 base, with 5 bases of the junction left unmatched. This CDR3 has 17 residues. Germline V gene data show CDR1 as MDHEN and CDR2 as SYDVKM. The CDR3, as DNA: TGTGCCAGCAGTTTATCGGGGACTAGCGGGCCGTCCTACGAGCAGTACTTC. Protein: CASSLSGTSGPSYEQYF. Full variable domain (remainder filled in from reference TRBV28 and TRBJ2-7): DVKVTQSSRYLVKRTGEKVFLECVQDMDHENMFWYRQDPGLGLRLIYFSYDVKMKEKGDIPEGYSVSREKKERFSLILESASTNQTSMYLCASSLSGTSGPSYEQYFGPGTRLTVT.

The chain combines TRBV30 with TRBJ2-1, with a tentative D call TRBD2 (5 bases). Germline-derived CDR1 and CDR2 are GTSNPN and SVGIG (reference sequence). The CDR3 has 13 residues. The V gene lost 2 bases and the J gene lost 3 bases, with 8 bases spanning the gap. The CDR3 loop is CAWSYGNYNEQFF. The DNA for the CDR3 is TGTGCCTGGAGTTACGGGAACTACAATGAGCAGTTCTTC.

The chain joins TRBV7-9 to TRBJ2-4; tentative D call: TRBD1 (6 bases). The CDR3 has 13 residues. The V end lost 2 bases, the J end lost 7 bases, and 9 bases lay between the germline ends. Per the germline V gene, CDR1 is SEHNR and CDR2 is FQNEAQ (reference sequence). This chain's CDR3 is CASSLTGSNIQYF. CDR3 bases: TGTGCCAGCAGCTTAACAGGGTCCAACATTCAGTACTTC. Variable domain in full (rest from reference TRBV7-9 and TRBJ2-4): DTGVSQNPRHKITKRGQNVTFRCDPISEHNRLYWYRQTLGQGPEFLTYFQNEAQLEKSRLLSDRFSAERPKGSFSTLEIQRTEQGDSAMYLCASSLTGSNIQYFGAGTRLSVL.

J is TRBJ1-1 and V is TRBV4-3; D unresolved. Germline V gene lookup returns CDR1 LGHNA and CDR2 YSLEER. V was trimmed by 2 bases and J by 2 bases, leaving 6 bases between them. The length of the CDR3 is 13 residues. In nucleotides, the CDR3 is TGCGCCAGCAGCCAATTGACAAACACTGAAGCTTTCTTT. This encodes CASSQLTNTEAFF.

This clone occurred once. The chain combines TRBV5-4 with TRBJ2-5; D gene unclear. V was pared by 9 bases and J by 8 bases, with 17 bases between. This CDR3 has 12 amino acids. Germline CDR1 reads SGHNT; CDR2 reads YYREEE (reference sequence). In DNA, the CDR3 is TGTGCCACCACCGGTGAGGTCGCAACCCAGTACTTC. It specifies CATTGEVATQYF.

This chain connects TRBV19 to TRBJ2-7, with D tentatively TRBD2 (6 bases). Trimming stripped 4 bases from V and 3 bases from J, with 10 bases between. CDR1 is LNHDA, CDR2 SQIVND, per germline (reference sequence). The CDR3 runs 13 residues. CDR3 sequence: CASSTVGGYEQYF. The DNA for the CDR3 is TGTGCCAGTAGTACGGTCGGGGGCTACGAGCAGTACTTC.

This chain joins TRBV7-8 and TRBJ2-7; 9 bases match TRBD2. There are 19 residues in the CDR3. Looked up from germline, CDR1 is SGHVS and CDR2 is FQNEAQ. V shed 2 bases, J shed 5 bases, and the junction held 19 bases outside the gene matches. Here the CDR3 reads CASSLQNGLAGSLRNEQYF. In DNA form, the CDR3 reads TGTGCCAGCAGCTTACAAAACGGGCTAGCGGGGAGTCTACGGAACGAGCAGTACTTC. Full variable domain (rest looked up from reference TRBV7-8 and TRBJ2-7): GAGVSQSPRYKVAKRGQDVALRCDPISGHVSLFWYQQALGQGPEFLTYFQNEAQLDKSGLPSDRFFAERPEGSVSTLKIQRTQQEDSAVYLCASSLQNGLAGSLRNEQYFGPGTRLTVT.

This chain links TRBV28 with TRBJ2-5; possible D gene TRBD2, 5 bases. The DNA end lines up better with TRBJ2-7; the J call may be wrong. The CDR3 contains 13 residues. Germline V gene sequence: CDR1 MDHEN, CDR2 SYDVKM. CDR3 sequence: CATGEGLGYEQYF. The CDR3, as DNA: TGTGCTACCGGAGAGGGTCTGGGATACGAGCAGTACTTC.

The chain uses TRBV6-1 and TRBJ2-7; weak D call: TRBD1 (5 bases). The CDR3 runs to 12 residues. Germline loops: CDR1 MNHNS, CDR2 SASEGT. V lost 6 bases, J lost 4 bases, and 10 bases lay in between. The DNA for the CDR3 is TGTGCCAGCAGACAGGCCATATACGAGCAGTACTTC. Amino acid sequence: CASRQAIYEQYF.

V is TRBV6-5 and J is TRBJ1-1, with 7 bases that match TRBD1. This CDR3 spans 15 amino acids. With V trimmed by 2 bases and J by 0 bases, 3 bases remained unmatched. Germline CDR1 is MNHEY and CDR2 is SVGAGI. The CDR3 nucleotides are TGTGCCAGCAGTTACCAGGGGGTATTGAACACTGAAGCTTTCTTT. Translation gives CASSYQGVLNTEAFF.

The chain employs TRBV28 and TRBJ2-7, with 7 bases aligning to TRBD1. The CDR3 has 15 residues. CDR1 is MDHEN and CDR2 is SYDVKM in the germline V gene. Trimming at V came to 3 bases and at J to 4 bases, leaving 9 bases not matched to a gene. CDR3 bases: TGTGCCAGCAGTTTTCTCCCGGGACAGAAATACGAGCAGTACTTC. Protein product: CASSFLPGQKYEQYF.

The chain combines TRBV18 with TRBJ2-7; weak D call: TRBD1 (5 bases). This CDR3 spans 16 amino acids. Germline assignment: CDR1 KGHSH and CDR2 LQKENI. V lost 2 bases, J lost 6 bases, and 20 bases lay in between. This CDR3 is CASSPVSQGLLGEQYF. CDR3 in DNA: TGTGCCAGCTCACCAGTGAGCCAGGGCTTACTCGGCGAGCAGTACTTC.

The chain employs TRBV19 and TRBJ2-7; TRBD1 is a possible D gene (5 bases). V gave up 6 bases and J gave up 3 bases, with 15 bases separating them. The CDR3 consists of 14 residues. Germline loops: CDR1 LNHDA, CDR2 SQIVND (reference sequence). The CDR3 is CASSPPDRDYEQYF. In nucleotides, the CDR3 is TGTGCCAGTAGCCCTCCCGACAGAGACTACGAGCAGTACTTC.

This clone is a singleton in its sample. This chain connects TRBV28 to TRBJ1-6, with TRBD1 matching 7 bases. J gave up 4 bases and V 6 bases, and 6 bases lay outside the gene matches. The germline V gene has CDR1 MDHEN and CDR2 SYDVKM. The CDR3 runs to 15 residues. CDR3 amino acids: CASRMDRTYNSPLHF. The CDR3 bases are TGTGCCAGCAGGATGGACAGGACTTATAATTCACCCCTCCACTTT.

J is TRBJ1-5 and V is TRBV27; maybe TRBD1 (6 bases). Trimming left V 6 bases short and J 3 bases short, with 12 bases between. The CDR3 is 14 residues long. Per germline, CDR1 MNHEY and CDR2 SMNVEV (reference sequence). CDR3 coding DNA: TGTGCCAGCAGGACTGGGACAAACAATCAGCCCCAGCATTTT. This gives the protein CASRTGTNNQPQHF.

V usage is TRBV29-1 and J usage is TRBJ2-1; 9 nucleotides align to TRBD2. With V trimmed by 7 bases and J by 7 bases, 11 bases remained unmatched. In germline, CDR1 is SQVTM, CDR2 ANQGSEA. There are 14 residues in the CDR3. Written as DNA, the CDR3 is TGCAGCGCCCTCCGGCTAGCGGGGACGAATGAGCAGTTCTTC. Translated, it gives CSALRLAGTNEQFF.

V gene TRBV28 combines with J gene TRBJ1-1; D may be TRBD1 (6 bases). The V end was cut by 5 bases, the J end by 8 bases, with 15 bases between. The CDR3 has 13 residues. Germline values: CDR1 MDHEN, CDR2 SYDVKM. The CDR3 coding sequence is TGTGCCAGCAGTATCCGCCAGGGGTGGGAAGCTTTCTTT. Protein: CASSIRQGWEAFF.

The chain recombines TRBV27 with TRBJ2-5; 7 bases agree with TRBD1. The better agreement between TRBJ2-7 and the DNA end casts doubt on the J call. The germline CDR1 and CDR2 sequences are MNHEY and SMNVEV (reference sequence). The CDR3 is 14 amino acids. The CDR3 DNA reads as TGTGCCAGCAAGAGGGGGCATACAGGGCACGAGCAGTACTTC. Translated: CASKRGHTGHEQYF.

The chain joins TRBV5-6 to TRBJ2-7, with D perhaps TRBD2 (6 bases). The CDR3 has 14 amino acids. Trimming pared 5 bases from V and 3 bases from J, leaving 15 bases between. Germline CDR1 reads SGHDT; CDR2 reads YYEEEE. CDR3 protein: CASRPWGVYYEQYF. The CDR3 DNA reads TGTGCCAGCAGGCCGTGGGGGGTATACTACGAGCAGTACTTC.

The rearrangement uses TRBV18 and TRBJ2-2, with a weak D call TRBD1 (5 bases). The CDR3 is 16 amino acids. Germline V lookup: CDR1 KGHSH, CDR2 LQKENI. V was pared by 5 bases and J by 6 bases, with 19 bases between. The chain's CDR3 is CASSAQAERSSGELFF. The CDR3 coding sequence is TGTGCCAGCTCAGCACAGGCGGAGAGGTCGTCCGGGGAGCTGTTTTTT.

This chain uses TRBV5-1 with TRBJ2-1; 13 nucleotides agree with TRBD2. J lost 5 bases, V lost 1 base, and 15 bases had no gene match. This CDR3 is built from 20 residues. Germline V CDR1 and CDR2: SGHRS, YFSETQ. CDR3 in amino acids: CASSLSPRRLAGGTHNEQFF. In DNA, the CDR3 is TGCGCCAGCAGCTTGTCCCCCCGCCGACTAGCGGGGGGCACCCACAATGAGCAGTTCTTC.

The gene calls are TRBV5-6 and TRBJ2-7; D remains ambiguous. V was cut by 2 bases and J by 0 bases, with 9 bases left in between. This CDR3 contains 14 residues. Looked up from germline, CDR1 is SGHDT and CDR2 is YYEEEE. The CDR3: CASSFGGGSYEQYF. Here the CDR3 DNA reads TGTGCCAGCAGCTTTGGCGGCGGCTCCTACGAGCAGTACTTC.

The CDR3 DNA follows: TGTGCCAGCAGCGTGGAGAGCTCTGGAAACACCATATATTTT. Protein: CASSVESSGNTIYF. The chain recombines TRBV9 with TRBJ1-3; D is ambiguous. V lost 2 bases, J lost 0 bases, and 6 bases lay in between. The CDR3 runs to 14 residues. Germline V gene data show CDR1 as SGDLS and CDR2 as YYNGEE.

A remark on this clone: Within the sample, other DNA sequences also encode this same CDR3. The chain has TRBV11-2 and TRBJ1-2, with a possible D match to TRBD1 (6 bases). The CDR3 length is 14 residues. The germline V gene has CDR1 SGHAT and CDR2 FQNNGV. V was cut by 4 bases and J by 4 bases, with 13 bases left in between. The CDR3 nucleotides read TGTGCCAGCAGCTCTTCCAGGGGTGGCTATGGCTACACCTTC. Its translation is CASSSSRGGYGYTF.

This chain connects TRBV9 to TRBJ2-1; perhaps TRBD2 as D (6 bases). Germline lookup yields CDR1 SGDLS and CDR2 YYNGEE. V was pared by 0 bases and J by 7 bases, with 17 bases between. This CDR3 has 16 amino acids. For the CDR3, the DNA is TGTGCCAGCAGCGTAGCTGTGACTAGGATTGGTAATGAGCAGTTCTTC. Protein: CASSVAVTRIGNEQFF.

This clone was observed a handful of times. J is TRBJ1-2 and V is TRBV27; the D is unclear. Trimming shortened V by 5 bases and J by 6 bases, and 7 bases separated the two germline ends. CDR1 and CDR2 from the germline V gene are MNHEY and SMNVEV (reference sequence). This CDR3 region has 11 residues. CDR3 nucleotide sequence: TGTGCCAGCAGTGGGCCCCATGGCTACACCTTC. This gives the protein CASSGPHGYTF.

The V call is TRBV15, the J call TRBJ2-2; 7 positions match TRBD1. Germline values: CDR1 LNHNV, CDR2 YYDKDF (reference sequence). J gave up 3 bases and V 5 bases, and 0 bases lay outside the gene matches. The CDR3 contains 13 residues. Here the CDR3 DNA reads TGTGCCACCAGCGGACAGGACACCGGGGAGCTGTTTTTT. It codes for CATSGQDTGELFF.